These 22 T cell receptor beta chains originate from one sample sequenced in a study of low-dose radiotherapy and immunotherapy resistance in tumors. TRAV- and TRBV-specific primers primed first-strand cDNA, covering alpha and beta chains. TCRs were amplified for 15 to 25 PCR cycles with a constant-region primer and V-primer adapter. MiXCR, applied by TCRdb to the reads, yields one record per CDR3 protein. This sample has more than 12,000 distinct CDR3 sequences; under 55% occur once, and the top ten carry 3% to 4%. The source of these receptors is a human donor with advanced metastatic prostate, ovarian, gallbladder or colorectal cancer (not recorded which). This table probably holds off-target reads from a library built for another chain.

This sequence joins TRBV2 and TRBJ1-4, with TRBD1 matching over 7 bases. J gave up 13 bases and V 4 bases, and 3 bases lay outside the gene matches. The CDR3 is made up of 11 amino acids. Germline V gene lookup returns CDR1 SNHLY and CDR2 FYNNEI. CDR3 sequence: CASSGRGPLFF. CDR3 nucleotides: TGTGCCAGCAGTGGGAGGGGGCCACTGTTTTTT.

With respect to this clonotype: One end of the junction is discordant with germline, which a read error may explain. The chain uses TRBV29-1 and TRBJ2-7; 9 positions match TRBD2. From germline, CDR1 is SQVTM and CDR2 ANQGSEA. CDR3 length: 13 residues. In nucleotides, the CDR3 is TGCAGCGTCCGGACTAGCGTCTCCTATGAGCAGTACTTC. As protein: CSVRTSVSYEQYF.

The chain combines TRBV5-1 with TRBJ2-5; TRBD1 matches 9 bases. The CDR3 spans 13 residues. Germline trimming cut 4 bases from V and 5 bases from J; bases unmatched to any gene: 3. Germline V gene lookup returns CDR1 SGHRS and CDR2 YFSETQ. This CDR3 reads CASSGQGSETQYF. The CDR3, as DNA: TGCGCCAGCAGCGGACAGGGGAGTGAGACCCAGTACTTC.

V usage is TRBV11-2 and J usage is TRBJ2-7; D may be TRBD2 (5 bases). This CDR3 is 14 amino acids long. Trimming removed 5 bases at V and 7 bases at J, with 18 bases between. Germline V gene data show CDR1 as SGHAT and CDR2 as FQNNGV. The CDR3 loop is CASSLGTRAFEQYF. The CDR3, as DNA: TGTGCCAGCAGCCTAGGTACGAGGGCTTTTGAGCAGTACTTC.

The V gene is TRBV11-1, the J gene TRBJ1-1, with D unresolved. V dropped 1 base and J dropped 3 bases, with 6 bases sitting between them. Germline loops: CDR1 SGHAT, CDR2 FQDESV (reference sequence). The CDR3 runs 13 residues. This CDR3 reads CASSLVGDTEAFF. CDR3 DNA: TGTGCCAGCAGCTTAGTTGGGGACACTGAAGCTTTCTTT.

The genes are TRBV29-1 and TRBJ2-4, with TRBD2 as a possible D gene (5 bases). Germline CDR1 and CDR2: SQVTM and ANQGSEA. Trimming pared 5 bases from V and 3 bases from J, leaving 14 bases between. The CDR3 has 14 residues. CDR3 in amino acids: CSVMGEGFKNIQYF. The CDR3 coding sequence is TGCAGCGTTATGGGAGAGGGTTTCAAAAACATTCAGTACTTC.

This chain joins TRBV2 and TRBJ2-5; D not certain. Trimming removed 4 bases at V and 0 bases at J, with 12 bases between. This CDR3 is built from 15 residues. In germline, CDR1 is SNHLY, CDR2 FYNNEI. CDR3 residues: CASSGSSGYQETQYF. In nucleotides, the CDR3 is TGTGCCAGCAGTGGAAGCTCGGGCTACCAAGAGACCCAGTACTTC.

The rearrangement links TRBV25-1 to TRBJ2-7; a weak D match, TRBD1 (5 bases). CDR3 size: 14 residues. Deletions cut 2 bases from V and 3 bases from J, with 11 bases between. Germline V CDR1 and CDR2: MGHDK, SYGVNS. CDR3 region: CASSEKGWGYEQYF. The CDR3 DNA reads TGTGCCAGCAGTGAAAAGGGGTGGGGCTACGAGCAGTACTTC.

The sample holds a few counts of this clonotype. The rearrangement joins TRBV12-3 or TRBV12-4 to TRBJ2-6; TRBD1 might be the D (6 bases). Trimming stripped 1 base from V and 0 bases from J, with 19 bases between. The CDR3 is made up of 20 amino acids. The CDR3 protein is CASSLVRAGAAASGANVLTF. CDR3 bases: TGTGCCAGCAGTTTAGTAAGGGCAGGGGCTGCTGCCTCTGGGGCCAACGTCCTGACTTTC.

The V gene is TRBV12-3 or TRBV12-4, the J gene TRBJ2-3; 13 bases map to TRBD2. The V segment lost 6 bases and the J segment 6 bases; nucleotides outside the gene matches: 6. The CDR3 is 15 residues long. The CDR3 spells CASRTRTSGGDTQYF. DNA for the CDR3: TGTGCCAGCAGAACTCGGACTAGCGGGGGTGATACGCAGTATTTT.

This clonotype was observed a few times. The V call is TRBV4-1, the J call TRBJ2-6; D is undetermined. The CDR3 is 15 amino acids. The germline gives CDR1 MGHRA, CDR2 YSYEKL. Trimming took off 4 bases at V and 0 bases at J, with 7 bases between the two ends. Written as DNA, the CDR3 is TGCGCCAGCAGCCCCGTGGTCTCTGGGGCCAACGTCCTGACTTTC. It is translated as CASSPVVSGANVLTF.

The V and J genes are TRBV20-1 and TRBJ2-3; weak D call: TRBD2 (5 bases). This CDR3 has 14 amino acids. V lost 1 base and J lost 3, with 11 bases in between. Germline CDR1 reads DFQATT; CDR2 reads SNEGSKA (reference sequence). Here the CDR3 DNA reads TGCAGTGCTAGAGTCCTACTAGAAACAGATACGCAGTATTTT. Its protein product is CSARVLLETDTQYF.

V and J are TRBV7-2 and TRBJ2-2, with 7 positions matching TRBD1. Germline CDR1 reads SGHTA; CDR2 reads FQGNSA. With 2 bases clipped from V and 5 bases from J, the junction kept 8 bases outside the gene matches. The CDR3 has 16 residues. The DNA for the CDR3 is TGTGCCAGCAGCTTAAGGATGGGACAGAGAACCGGGGAGCTGTTTTTT. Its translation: CASSLRMGQRTGELFF. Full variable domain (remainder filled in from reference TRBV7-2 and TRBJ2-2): GAGVSQSPSNKVTEKGKDVELRCDPISGHTALYWYRQSLGQGLEFLIYFQGNSAPDKSGLPSDRFSAERTGGSVSTLTIQRTQQEDSAVYLCASSLRMGQRTGELFFGEGSRLTVL.

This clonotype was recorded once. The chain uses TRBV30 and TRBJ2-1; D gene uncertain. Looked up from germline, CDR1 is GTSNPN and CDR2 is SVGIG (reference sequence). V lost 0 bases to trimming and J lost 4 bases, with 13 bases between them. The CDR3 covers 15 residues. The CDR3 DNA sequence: TGTGCCTGGAGTGTCGGTACTTCCATTTACAATGAGCAGTTCTTC. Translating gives CAWSVGTSIYNEQFF.

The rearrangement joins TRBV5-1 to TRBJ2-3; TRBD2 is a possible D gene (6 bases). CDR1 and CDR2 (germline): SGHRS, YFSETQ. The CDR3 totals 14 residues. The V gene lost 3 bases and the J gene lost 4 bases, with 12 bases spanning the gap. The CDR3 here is CASSWDSASDTQYF. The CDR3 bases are TGCGCCAGCAGCTGGGACTCCGCATCAGATACGCAGTATTTT. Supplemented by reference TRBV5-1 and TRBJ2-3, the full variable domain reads KAGVTQTPRYLIKTRGQQVTLSCSPISGHRSVSWYQQTPGQGLQFLFEYFSETQRNKGNFPGRFSGRQFSNSRSEMNVSTLELGDSALYLCASSWDSASDTQYFGPGTRLTVL.

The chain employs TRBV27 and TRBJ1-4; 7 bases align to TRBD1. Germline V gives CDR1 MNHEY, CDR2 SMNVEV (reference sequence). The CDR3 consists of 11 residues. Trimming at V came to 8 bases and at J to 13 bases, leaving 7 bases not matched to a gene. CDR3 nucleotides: TGTGCCAGCCAATCCAGGGACAGACTGTTTTTT. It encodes CASQSRDRLFF.

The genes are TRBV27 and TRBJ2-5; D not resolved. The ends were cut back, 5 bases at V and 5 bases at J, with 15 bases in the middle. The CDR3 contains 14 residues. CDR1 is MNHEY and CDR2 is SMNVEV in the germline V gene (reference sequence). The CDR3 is CASSKLPSRETQYF. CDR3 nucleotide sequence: TGTGCCAGCAGTAAACTACCGTCTAGGGAGACCCAGTACTTC.

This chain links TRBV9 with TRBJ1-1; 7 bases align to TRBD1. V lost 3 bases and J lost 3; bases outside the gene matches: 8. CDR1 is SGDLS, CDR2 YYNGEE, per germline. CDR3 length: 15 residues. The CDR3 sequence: CASSGLTGADTEAFF. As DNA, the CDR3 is TGTGCCAGCAGCGGTCTCACAGGGGCGGACACTGAAGCTTTCTTT.

The CDR3 loop reads CASSLPSYSYNEQFF. The CDR3 nucleotides are TGTGCCAGCAGCTTACCGAGTTACTCCTACAATGAGCAGTTCTTC. The chain couples TRBV7-8 to TRBJ2-1; D gene ambiguous. From germline, CDR1 is SGHVS and CDR2 FQNEAQ. This CDR3 has 15 residues. V was trimmed by 2 bases and J by 0 bases, leaving 8 bases between them.

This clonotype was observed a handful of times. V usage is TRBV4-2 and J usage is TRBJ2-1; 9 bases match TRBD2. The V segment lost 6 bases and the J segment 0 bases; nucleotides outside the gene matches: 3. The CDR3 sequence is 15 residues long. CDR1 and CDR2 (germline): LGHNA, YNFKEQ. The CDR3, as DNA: TGTGCCAGCAGGGTTAGCGGGGGCTCCTACAATGAGCAGTTCTTC. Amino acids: CASRVSGGSYNEQFF.

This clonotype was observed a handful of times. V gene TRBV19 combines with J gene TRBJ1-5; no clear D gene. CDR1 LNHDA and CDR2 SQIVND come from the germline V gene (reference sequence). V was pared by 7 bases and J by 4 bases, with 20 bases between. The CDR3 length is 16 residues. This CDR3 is CASTIDFGVGNQPQHF. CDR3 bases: TGTGCCAGTACCATAGATTTTGGGGTTGGGAATCAGCCCCAGCATTTT.

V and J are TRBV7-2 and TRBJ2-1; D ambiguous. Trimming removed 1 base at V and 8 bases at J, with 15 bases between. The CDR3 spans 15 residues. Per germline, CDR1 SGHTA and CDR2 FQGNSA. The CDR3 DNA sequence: TGTGCCAGCAGCTTAGAGATAGCAGGTCTTTATGAGCAGTTCTTC. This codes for CASSLEIAGLYEQFF.